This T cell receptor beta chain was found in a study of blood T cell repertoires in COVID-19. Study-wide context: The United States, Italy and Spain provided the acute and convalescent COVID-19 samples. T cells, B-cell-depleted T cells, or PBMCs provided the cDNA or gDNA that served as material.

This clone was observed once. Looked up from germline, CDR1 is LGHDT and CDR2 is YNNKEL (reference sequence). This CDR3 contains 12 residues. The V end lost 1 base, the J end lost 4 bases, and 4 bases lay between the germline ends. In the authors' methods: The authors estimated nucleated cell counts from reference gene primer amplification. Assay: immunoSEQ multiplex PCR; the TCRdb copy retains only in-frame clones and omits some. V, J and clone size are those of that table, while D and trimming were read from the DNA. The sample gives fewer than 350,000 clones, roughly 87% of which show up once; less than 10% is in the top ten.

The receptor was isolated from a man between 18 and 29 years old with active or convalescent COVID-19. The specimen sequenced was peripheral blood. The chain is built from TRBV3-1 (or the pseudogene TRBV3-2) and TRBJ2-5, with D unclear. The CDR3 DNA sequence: TGTGCCAGCAGCCAAGTGGCAGAGACCCAGTACTTC. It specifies CASSQVAETQYF.